This entry concerns a single TCR beta chain. Its matching antigen is unknown. The data belong to a study of CD8 T cells in Susac syndrome. In blood CD8+ and CD4+ T cells, TCR beta underwent sequencing. Negative isolation yielded CD8+ and CD4+ T cells; FACS enriched TEMRA cells. Trimming removed 6 bases from V and 0 bases from J; junction bases left unmatched: 4. The CDR3 is 14 residues long. Germline V lookup: CDR1 LGHDT, CDR2 YNNKEL (reference sequence). Study-wide results and limits: Acknowledgment was made by the study that its TCR sequencing and HLA analysis involved a relatively small number of individuals.

Random-hexamer reverse transcription was applied to roughly 0.45 to 1 ug RNA. TCR beta CDR3 was amplified by immunoSEQ covering 54 Vbeta and 13 Jbeta. One entry per CDR3 protein results from TCRdb running MiXCR on the immunoSEQ multiplex PCR reads. The profile covers about 130,000 distinct CDR3 sequences, with over 85% appearing a single time and under 0.095% taken by the ten largest. The rearrangement joins TRBV3-1 to TRBJ2-7; 8 nucleotides agree with TRBD2. This TCR was recovered from a human donor in good health. Sequenced sample: CD4+ T cells from PBMCs. DNA of the CDR3: TGTGCCAGCAGTCGGGGGGGCCACTCCTACGAGCAGTACTTC. This codes for CASSRGGHSYEQYF.